Below are 18 T cell receptor beta chains sequenced from a single sample in a study of post-analysis software for immune sequencing data. Built from TCR beta cDNA, the libraries had unique molecular identifiers in them. TCRdb re-called the PCR reads with MiXCR, one entry per CDR3 protein. The table shows about 160,000 distinct CDR3 sequences, with about 37% occurring only once. The material was blood, obtained after autologous hematopoietic stem cell transplantation. Source of these receptors: a girl between 5 and 17 years old with multiple sclerosis.

The chain is built from TRBV3-1 and TRBJ2-7, with TRBD1 as a possible D gene (5 bases). CDR3 length equals 16 residues. Trimming shortened V by 0 bases and J by 1 base, and 13 bases separated the two germline ends. Per the germline V gene, CDR1 is LGHDT and CDR2 is YNNKEL (reference sequence). The DNA for the CDR3 is TGTGCCAGCAGCCAAGATCTCCCAGGGAAATCCTACGAGCAGTACTTC. This gives the protein CASSQDLPGKSYEQYF.

To note about this clonotype: A read error may account for a junction end that differs from germline. The CDR3 bases are TGTGCCAGCAACCAAGGTGGGGACTCCATATACAATGAGCAGTTCTTC. Translated, it gives CASNQGGDSIYNEQFF. This chain joins TRBV4-2 and TRBJ2-1; D is perhaps TRBD2 (6 bases). The CDR3 spans 16 residues. The germline V gene has CDR1 LGHNA and CDR2 YNFKEQ.

In the case of this clonotype: This may arise from a read error, as a much more abundant clone is one base away. The chain has TRBV20-1 and TRBJ2-7; 10 nucleotides match TRBD2. Per germline, CDR1 DFQATT and CDR2 SNEGSKA (reference sequence). The CDR3 contains 15 residues. The CDR3 sequence: CSVRDRTSGSYEQYF. CDR3 in DNA: TGCAGTGTTAGAGATCGGACTAGCGGTAGCTACGAGCAGTACTTC.

This clonotype was detected only a few times. V and J are TRBV14 and TRBJ1-5; D call uncertain. The V gene lost 0 bases and the J gene lost 4 bases, with 13 bases spanning the gap. Per germline, CDR1 SGHDN and CDR2 FVKESK. CDR3 length: 16 amino acids. The CDR3 region is CASSQDRTSGNQPQHF. The CDR3 DNA reads as TGTGCCAGCAGCCAAGATCGAACAAGTGGGAATCAGCCCCAGCATTTT.

The rearrangement joins TRBV29-1 to TRBJ2-3; D is possibly TRBD2 (5 bases). This CDR3 contains 14 residues. V dropped 4 bases and J dropped 1 base, with 12 bases sitting between them. Germline V gene data show CDR1 as SQVTM and CDR2 as ANQGSEA. The CDR3 DNA reads TGCAGCGTTGGTTGGGGAGCGGGCACAGATACGCAGTATTTT. Amino acid sequence: CSVGWGAGTDTQYF.

CDR3 sequence reads: CASSPRREGLYGYTF. DNA for the CDR3: TGCGCCAGCAGCCCCCGCCGGGAGGGCCTCTATGGCTACACCTTC. This chain connects TRBV4-3 to TRBJ1-2; D is uncertain. In germline, CDR1 is LGHNA, CDR2 YSLEER. The CDR3 sequence is 15 residues long. V was pared by 4 bases and J by 4 bases, with 16 bases between.

This clonotype was counted at least ten times. V usage is TRBV6-4 and J usage is TRBJ2-3; D is unclear. Germline lookup yields CDR1 MRHNA and CDR2 SNTAGT. Deletions cut 4 bases from V and 2 bases from J, with 13 bases between. This CDR3 region has 15 residues. The CDR3 bases are TGTGCCAGCAGTGCCACGGGCGCTTTCACAGATACGCAGTATTTT. This encodes CASSATGAFTDTQYF.

V and J are TRBV7-8 and TRBJ1-2; unclear D gene. The CDR3 is 13 amino acids. V was trimmed by 1 base and J by 4 bases, leaving 7 bases between them. Per the germline V gene, CDR1 is SGHVS and CDR2 is FQNEAQ. The CDR3 reads CASSLERIYGYTF. Here the CDR3 DNA reads TGTGCCAGCAGCTTAGAAAGGATCTATGGCTACACCTTC. Based on the CDR3 plus reference TRBV7-8 and TRBJ1-2, the full variable domain is GAGVSQSPRYKVAKRGQDVALRCDPISGHVSLFWYQQALGQGPEFLTYFQNEAQLDKSGLPSDRFFAERPEGSVSTLKIQRTQQEDSAVYLCASSLERIYGYTFGSGTRLTVV.

This chain uses TRBV2 with TRBJ2-1; a possible D gene is TRBD1 (6 bases). V lost 3 bases to trimming and J lost 0 bases, with 12 bases between them. Per the germline V gene, CDR1 is SNHLY and CDR2 is FYNNEI. The CDR3 spans 16 residues. CDR3 amino acids: CASSDGGWSSYNEQFF. CDR3 in DNA: TGTGCCAGCAGTGATGGGGGCTGGAGCTCCTACAATGAGCAGTTCTTC.

This clonotype was counted many times. This rearrangement joins TRBV20-1 to TRBJ2-1; D possibly matches TRBD1 or TRBD2 (5 bases each). CDR3 length equals 15 residues. The V gene's germline CDR1 is DFQATT and CDR2 SNEGSKA (reference sequence). The V end lost 3 bases, the J end lost 5 bases, and 17 bases lay between the germline ends. The CDR3 DNA is TGCAGTGCTAGGAGGGGCTGGCTAGCAAACAATGAGCAGTTCTTC. Its protein is CSARRGWLANNEQFF.

This clonotype was counted only a few times. The DNA of the CDR3 is TGTGCCATCAGTGAGTCACCGGGAGGGAAATCTAGCACAGATACGCAGTATTTT. Encoded protein: CAISESPGGKSSTDTQYF. J is TRBJ2-3 and V is TRBV10-3; 8 bases fit TRBD2. J lost 0 bases, V lost 0 bases, and 8 bases had no gene match. The CDR3 length is 18 residues. CDR1 is ENHRY and CDR2 is SYGVKD in the germline V gene.

The chain carries TRBV5-1 and TRBJ2-7; D is unresolved. V lost 0 bases, J lost 3 bases, and 10 bases lay in between. Germline CDR1 SGHRS, CDR2 YFSETQ. The CDR3 totals 14 residues. CDR3 residues: CASSLAGKGYEQYF. CDR3 bases: TGCGCCAGCAGCTTGGCCGGCAAAGGCTACGAGCAGTACTTC.

This clonotype was seen many times. This chain connects TRBV29-1 to TRBJ2-5; TRBD1 might be the D (5 bases). The ends were cut back, 6 bases at V and 5 bases at J, with 13 bases in the middle. Germline CDR1 reads SQVTM; CDR2 reads ANQGSEA. This CDR3 contains 12 residues. The CDR3 is CSVGHMRETQYF. The CDR3 DNA sequence: TGCAGCGTCGGACATATGCGGGAGACCCAGTACTTC.

CDR3 region: CSASLTGRRDQPQHF. CDR3 bases: TGCAGTGCTAGCCTGACAGGGAGACGAGATCAGCCCCAGCATTTT. The chain is built from TRBV20-1 and TRBJ1-5; 7 bases fit TRBD1. The junction had 10 bases not matched to a gene; V was cut back by 3 bases and J by 5 bases. Germline V gives CDR1 DFQATT, CDR2 SNEGSKA (reference sequence). The CDR3 runs 15 residues.

The chain has TRBV5-5 and TRBJ2-5, with a possible D match to TRBD2 (7 bases). Germline V lookup: CDR1 SGHKS, CDR2 YYEKEE (reference sequence). Trimming shortened V by 6 bases and J by 9 bases, and 27 bases separated the two germline ends. The CDR3 sequence is 16 residues long. The CDR3 protein is CASTPGGGLLHRAQYF. As DNA, the CDR3 is TGTGCCAGCACTCCCGGAGGGGGACTATTGCACAGAGCCCAGTACTTC.

The rearrangement joins TRBV7-9 to TRBJ1-1; 9 nucleotides align to TRBD1. The CDR3 runs to 13 residues. V shed 6 bases and J 5 bases; nucleotides not matched to a gene: 4. Per germline, CDR1 SEHNR and CDR2 FQNEAQ (reference sequence). The CDR3 here is CASRQTGGTEAFF. In DNA, the CDR3 is TGTGCCAGCAGGCAGACAGGGGGTACTGAAGCTTTCTTT.

The V and J genes are TRBV20-1 and TRBJ2-1; 10 nucleotides line up with TRBD2. Looked up from germline, CDR1 is DFQATT and CDR2 is SNEGSKA (reference sequence). With 6 bases clipped from V and 1 base from J, the junction kept 6 bases outside the gene matches. The CDR3 loop spans 15 amino acids. Here the CDR3 reads CSAPLAGVSYNEQFF. The DNA of the CDR3 is TGCAGTGCCCCCCTAGCGGGAGTTTCCTACAATGAGCAGTTCTTC.

The CDR3 bases are TGTGCCAGCAGCTTAGTCGGGAGGGCCTTCGATGAGCAGTTCTTC. Translating gives CASSLVGRAFDEQFF. The chain employs TRBV11-2 and TRBJ2-1, with TRBD2 matching 8 bases. Germline V gene sequence: CDR1 SGHAT, CDR2 FQNNGV. V shed 1 base and J 8 bases; nucleotides not matched to a gene: 7. CDR3 size: 15 residues.